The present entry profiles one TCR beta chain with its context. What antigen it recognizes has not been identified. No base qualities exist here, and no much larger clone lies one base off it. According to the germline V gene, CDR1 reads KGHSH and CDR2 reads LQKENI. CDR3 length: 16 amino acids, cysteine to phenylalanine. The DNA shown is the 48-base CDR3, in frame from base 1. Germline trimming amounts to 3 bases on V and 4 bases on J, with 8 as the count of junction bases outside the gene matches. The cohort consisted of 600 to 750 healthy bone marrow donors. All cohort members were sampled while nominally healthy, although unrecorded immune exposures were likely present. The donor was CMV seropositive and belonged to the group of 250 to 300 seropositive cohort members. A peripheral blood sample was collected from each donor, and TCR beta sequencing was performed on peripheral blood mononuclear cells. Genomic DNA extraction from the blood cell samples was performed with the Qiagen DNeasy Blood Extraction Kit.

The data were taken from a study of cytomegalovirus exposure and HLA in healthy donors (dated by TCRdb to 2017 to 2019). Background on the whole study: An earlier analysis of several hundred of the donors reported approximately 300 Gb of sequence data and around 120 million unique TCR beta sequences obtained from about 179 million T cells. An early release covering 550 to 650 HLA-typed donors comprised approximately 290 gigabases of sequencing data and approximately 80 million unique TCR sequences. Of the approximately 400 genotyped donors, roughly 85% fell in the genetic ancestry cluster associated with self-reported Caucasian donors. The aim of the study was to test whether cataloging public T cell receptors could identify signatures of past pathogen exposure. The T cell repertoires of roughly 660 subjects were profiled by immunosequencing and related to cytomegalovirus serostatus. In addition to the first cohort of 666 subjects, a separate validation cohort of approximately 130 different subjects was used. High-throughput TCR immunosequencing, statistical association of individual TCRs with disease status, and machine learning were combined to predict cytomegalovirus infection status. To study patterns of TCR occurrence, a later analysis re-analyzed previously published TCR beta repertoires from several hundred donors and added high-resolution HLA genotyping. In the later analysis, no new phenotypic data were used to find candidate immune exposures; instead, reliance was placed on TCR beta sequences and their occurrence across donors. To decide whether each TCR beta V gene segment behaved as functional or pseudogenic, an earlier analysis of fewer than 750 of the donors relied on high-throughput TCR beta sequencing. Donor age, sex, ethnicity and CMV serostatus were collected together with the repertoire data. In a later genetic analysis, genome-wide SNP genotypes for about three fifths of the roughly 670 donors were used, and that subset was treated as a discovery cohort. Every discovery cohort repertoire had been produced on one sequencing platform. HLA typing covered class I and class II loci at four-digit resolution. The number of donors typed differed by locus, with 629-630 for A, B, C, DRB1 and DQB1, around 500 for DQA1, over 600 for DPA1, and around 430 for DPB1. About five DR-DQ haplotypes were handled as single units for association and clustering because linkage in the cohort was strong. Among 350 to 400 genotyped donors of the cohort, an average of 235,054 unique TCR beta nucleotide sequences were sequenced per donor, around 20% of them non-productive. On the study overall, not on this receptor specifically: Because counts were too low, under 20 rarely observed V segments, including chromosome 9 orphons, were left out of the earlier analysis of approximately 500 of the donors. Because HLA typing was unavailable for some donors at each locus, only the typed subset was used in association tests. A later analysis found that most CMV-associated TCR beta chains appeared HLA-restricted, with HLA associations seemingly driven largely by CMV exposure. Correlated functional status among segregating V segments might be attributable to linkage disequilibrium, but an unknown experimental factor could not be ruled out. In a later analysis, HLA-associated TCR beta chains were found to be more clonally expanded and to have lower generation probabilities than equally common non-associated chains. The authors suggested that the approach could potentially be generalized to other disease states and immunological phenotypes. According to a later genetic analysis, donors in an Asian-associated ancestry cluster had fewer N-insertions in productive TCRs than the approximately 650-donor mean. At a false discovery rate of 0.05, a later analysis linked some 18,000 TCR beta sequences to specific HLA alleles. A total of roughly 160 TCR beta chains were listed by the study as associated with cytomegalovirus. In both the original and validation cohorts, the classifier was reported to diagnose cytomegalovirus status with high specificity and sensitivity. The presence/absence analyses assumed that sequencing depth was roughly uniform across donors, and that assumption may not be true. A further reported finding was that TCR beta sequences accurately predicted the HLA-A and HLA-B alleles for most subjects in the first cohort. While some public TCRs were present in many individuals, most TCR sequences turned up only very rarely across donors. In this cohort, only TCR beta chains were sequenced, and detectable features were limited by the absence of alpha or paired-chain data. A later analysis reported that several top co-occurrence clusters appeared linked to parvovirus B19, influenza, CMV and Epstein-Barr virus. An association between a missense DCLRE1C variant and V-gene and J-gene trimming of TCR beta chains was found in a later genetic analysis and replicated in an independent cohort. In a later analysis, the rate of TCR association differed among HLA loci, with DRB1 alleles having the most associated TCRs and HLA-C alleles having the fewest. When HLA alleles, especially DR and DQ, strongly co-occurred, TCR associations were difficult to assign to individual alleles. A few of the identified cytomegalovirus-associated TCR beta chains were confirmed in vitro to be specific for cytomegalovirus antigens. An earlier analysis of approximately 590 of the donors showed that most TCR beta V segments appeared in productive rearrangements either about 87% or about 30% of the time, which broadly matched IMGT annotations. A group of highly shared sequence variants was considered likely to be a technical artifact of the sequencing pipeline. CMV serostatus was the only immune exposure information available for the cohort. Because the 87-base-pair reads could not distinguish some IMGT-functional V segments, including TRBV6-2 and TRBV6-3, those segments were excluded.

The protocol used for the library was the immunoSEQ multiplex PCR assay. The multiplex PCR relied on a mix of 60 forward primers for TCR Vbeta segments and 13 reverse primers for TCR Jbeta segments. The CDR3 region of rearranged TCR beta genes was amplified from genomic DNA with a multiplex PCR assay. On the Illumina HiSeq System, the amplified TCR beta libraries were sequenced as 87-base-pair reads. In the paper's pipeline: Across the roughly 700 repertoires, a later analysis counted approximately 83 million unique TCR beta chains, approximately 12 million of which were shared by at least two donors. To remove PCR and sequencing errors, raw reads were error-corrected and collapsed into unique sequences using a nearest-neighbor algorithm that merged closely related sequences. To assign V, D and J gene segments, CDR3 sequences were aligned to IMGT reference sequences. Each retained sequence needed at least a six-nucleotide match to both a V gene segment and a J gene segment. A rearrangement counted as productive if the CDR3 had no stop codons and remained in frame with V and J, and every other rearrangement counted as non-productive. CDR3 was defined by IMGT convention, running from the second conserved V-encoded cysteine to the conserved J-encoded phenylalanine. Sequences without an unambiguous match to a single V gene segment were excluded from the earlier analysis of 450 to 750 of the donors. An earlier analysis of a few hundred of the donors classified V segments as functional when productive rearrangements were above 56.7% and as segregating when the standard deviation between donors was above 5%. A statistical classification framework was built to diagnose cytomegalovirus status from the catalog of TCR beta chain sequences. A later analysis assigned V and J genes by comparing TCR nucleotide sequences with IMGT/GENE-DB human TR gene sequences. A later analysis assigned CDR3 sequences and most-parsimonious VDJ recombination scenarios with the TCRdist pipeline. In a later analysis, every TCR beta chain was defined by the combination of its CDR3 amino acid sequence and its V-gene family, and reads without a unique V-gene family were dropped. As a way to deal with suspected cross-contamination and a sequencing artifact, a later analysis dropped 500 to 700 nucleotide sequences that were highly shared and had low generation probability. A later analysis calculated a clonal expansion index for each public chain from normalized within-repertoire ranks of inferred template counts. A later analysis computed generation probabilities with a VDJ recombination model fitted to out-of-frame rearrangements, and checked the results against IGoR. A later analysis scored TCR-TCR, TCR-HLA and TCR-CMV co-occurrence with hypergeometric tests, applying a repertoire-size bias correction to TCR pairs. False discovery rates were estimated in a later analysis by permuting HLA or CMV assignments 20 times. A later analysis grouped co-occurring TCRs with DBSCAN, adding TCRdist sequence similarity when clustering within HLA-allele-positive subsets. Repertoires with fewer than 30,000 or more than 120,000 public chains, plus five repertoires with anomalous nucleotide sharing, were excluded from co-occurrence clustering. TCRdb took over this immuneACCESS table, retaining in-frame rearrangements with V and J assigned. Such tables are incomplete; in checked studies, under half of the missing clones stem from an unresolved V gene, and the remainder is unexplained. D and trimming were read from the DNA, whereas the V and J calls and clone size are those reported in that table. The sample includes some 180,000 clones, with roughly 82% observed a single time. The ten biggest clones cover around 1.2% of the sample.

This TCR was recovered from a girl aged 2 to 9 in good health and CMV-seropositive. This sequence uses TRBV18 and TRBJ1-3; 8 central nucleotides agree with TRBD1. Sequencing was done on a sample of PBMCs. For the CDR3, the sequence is CASSPRTGSAGNTIYF. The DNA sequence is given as TGTGCCAGCTCACCCCGGACAGGGTCGGCAGGAAACACCATATATTTT.